One and the same sample provided the 28 T cell receptor beta chains below, sequenced in a study of blood T cell repertoires in COVID-19. Measured with immunoSEQ multiplex PCR; TCRdb has only the in-frame clones, and not every one. The sample lists approximately 200,000 clones, about 87% seen once, with roughly 3.7% in the top ten. Sequences were obtained from peripheral blood. The receptors stem from a woman aged 25 to 39 with acute or convalescent COVID-19.

CDR3 in amino acids: CASSLVTGMVGELFF. The CDR3 DNA reads as TGCGCCAGCAGCTTGGTAACGGGAATGGTCGGGGAGCTGTTTTTT. The chain links TRBV5-1 to TRBJ2-2; a possible D gene is TRBD2 (5 bases). V gave up 0 bases and J gave up 7 bases, with 13 bases separating them. Per the germline V gene, CDR1 is SGHRS and CDR2 is YFSETQ. There are 15 residues in the CDR3. The full variable domain, with the rest looked up from reference TRBV5-1 and TRBJ2-2, is KAGVTQTPRYLIKTRGQQVTLSCSPISGHRSVSWYQQTPGQGLQFLFEYFSETQRNKGNFPGRFSGRQFSNSRSEMNVSTLELGDSALYLCASSLVTGMVGELFFGEGSRLTVL.

The chain links TRBV12-3 or TRBV12-4 to TRBJ2-7; weak D call: TRBD2 (5 bases). The ends were cut back, 3 bases at V and 7 bases at J, with 10 bases in the middle. This CDR3 has 12 amino acids. CDR3 nucleotide sequence: TGTGCCAGCAGTTTCTCCGGCGGGGAGCAGTACTTC. It codes for CASSFSGGEQYF.

The chain joins TRBV6-5 to TRBJ2-1; weak D call: TRBD2 (5 bases). The CDR3 totals 14 residues. Germline CDR1 MNHEY, CDR2 SVGAGI. Trimming took 6 bases from V and 0 from J, leaving 9 bases between them. The CDR3 DNA is TGTGCCAGCAGGATAGCGAGCTCCTACAATGAGCAGTTCTTC. Translated, it gives CASRIASSYNEQFF.

This chain uses TRBV28 with TRBJ1-1; D gene uncertain. The CDR3 length is 12 residues. Germline CDR1 is MDHEN and CDR2 is SYDVKM. The germline V and J ends were trimmed by 5 bases and 6 bases, with 10 bases remaining between them. Written as DNA, the CDR3 is TGTGCCAGCAGTATACTACGGGCTGAAGCTTTCTTT. Residues: CASSILRAEAFF.

V is TRBV19 and J is TRBJ2-1; TRBD2 matches 8 bases. After removal of 1 base from V and 9 bases from J, the junction contained 11 bases not matched to a gene. This CDR3 contains 16 residues. The germline gives CDR1 LNHDA, CDR2 SQIVND (reference sequence). The CDR3 DNA is TGTGCCAGTAGTATAGGAGGGAGCGGGAGATCATCTGAGCAGTTCTTC. Its protein product is CASSIGGSGRSSEQFF.

The chain links TRBV28 to TRBJ2-2; 8 bases are a match to TRBD2. The CDR3 sequence is 15 residues long. Germline-derived CDR1 and CDR2 are MDHEN and SYDVKM. Losses at the gene ends were 8 bases for V and 8 bases for J; bases not matched to a gene: 13. CDR3 coding DNA: TGTGCCAGCCTATTATTGGCGGGAGGAAGAGGGGAGCTGTTTTTT. It is translated as CASLLLAGGRGELFF.

The chain combines TRBV5-1 with TRBJ2-2; 9 bases fit TRBD1. The CDR3 has 17 residues. The V segment lost 4 bases and the J segment 5 bases; nucleotides outside the gene matches: 12. In germline, CDR1 is SGHRS, CDR2 YFSETQ. CDR3 DNA: TGCGCCAGCAGCGGCATCACAGGGGGCTTGGGGACCGGGGAGCTGTTTTTT. It encodes CASSGITGGLGTGELFF.

The genes are TRBV29-1 and TRBJ1-1, with 7 positions matching TRBD1. The germline gives CDR1 SQVTM, CDR2 ANQGSEA. The CDR3 extends over 13 amino acids. With 6 bases clipped from V and 0 bases from J, the junction kept 4 bases outside the gene matches. The DNA of the CDR3 is TGCAGCGTGGGAACAGGGGTGAACACTGAAGCTTTCTTT. Translated, it gives CSVGTGVNTEAFF. The full variable domain, completed using reference TRBV29-1 and TRBJ1-1, is SAVISQKPSRDICQRGTSLTIQCQVDSQVTMMFWYRQQPGQSLTLIATANQGSEATYESGFVIDKFPISRPNLTFSTLTVSNMSPEDSSIYLCSVGTGVNTEAFFGQGTRLTVV.

The chain couples TRBV6-5 to TRBJ2-7; D uncertain. CDR3 length: 12 amino acids. Trimming shortened V by 1 base and J by 7 bases, and 8 bases separated the two germline ends. CDR1 and CDR2 (germline): MNHEY, SVGAGI. CDR3: CASSYLNGEQYF. In DNA, the CDR3 is TGTGCCAGCAGTTACTTGAACGGGGAGCAGTACTTC.

CDR3 protein: CAWSVVFGSLYYGNTIYF. CDR3 coding DNA: TGTGCCTGGAGTGTAGTTTTCGGGTCGTTATACTACGGAAACACCATATATTTT. V usage is TRBV30 and J usage is TRBJ1-3; D unclear. The length of the CDR3 is 18 residues. The V and J ends lost 0 bases and 4 bases respectively, with 22 bases between them. Looked up from germline, CDR1 is GTSNPN and CDR2 is SVGIG (reference sequence).

This clone has a single count. This chain joins TRBV11-1 and TRBJ2-3, with a possible D match to TRBD2 (6 bases). The germline V gene has CDR1 SGHAT and CDR2 FQDESV (reference sequence). V lost 4 bases to trimming and J lost 4 bases, with 12 bases between them. This CDR3 has 14 residues. The CDR3 loop is CASSSRRAADTQYF. Here the CDR3 DNA reads TGTGCCAGCAGCTCTCGGAGGGCCGCAGATACGCAGTATTTT.

The chain joins TRBV5-1 to TRBJ2-1, with TRBD2 matching 14 bases. The CDR3 extends over 16 amino acids. CDR1 is SGHRS and CDR2 is YFSETQ in the germline V gene. With V trimmed by 4 bases and J by 10 bases, 10 bases remained unmatched. The CDR3 DNA reads TGCGCCAGCAGCCCCGGGACTAGCGGGAGCCTAGGGGAGCAGTTCTTC. As protein: CASSPGTSGSLGEQFF.

CDR3: CASSFNGGPKEAFF. The CDR3 region has the DNA TGTGCCAGCAGCTTCAACGGAGGGCCCAAAGAAGCTTTCTTT. J is TRBJ1-1 and V is TRBV7-9, with D hard to call. V dropped 3 bases and J dropped 8 bases, with 16 bases sitting between them. Per germline, CDR1 SEHNR and CDR2 FQNEAQ (reference sequence). The CDR3 contains 14 residues.

The CDR3 DNA is TGTGCCAGCAGCTTGCGTTTAGGGGAGCTGTTTTTT. Translating gives CASSLRLGELFF. The gene calls are TRBV5-6 and TRBJ2-2; unclear D gene. V dropped 1 base and J dropped 8 bases, with 6 bases sitting between them. Germline CDR1 is SGHDT and CDR2 is YYEEEE. The CDR3 extends over 12 amino acids.

J is TRBJ2-3 and V is TRBV2, with D maybe TRBD2 (6 bases). V was trimmed by 5 bases and J by 9 bases, leaving 18 bases between them. Germline-derived CDR1 and CDR2 are SNHLY and FYNNEI. CDR3 length: 14 amino acids. The CDR3 DNA is TGTGCCAGCAGTCAGGACTGGTCCGCGGGGACGCAGTATTTT. Protein sequence: CASSQDWSAGTQYF.

The V call is TRBV5-4, the J call TRBJ1-2, with a tentative D call TRBD1 (6 bases). This CDR3 is built from 16 residues. Germline V CDR1 and CDR2: SGHNT, YYREEE (reference sequence). V was shortened by 4 bases and J by 4 bases, with 20 bases between the two germline ends. CDR3 loop: CASSGRTGIRFYGYTF. In nucleotides, the CDR3 is TGTGCCAGCAGCGGACGAACAGGGATTAGGTTCTATGGCTACACCTTC.

This chain connects TRBV6-5 to TRBJ2-1; 9 bases match TRBD2. V lost 2 bases and J lost 8; bases outside the gene matches: 7. This CDR3 has 15 residues. CDR1 and CDR2 from the germline V gene are MNHEY and SVGAGI. CDR3 sequence (DNA): TGTGCCAGCAGTTACAAGGGGACTAGCCTCGATGAGCAGTTCTTC. Translation gives CASSYKGTSLDEQFF.

The V gene is TRBV5-6, the J gene TRBJ2-7, with D perhaps matching TRBD2 (6 bases). This CDR3 spans 16 amino acids. V dropped 4 bases and J dropped 5 bases, with 22 bases sitting between them. Germline-derived CDR1 and CDR2 are SGHDT and YYEEEE. CDR3 in amino acids: CASSTPRLVPFHEQYF. As DNA, the CDR3 is TGTGCCAGCAGCACCCCCAGACTAGTACCATTCCACGAGCAGTACTTC.

This clone came up once. The gene calls are TRBV28 and TRBJ1-5, with D maybe TRBD1 (6 bases). CDR3 length: 15 amino acids. V was shortened by 7 bases and J by 4 bases, with 17 bases between the two germline ends. Per the germline V gene, CDR1 is MDHEN and CDR2 is SYDVKM. The DNA of the CDR3 is TGTGCCAGCACCCCCTTTACAGGGCCGAATCAGCCCCAGCATTTT. Encoded protein: CASTPFTGPNQPQHF.

The chain combines TRBV6-5 with TRBJ1-5; the match to TRBD1 covers 7 bases. Germline loops: CDR1 MNHEY, CDR2 SVGAGI. CDR3 length equals 14 residues. J lost 8 bases, V lost 2 bases, and 6 bases had no gene match. CDR3 bases: TGTGCCAGCAGTTACCAGACAGGGTCGGAGCCCCAGCATTTT. As protein: CASSYQTGSEPQHF.

A single count supports this clone. The chain uses TRBV5-1 and TRBJ2-5; a weak D match, TRBD2 (6 bases). With 4 bases removed from V and 5 bases from J, the gap between germline ends came to 15 bases. The CDR3 sequence is 14 residues long. Germline-derived CDR1 and CDR2 are SGHRS and YFSETQ. CDR3 DNA sequence: TGCGCCAGCAGCCTCGTGACTAGTGGGGAGACCCAGTACTTC. Translation gives CASSLVTSGETQYF.

This chain joins TRBV30 and TRBJ1-2, with no clear D. Per germline, CDR1 GTSNPN and CDR2 SVGIG (reference sequence). This CDR3 region has 13 residues. Trimming pared 7 bases from V and 3 bases from J, leaving 15 bases between. This CDR3 reads CAYKGGMDYGYTF. In nucleotides, the CDR3 is TGTGCCTATAAGGGCGGGATGGACTATGGCTACACCTTC.

This chain links TRBV9 with TRBJ2-7; unclear D gene. Per the germline V gene, CDR1 is SGDLS and CDR2 is YYNGEE. This CDR3 spans 13 amino acids. Trimming removed 5 bases at V and 6 bases at J, with 15 bases between. The CDR3 reads CASRLLEELEQYF. CDR3 bases: TGTGCCAGCAGGCTGCTAGAGGAACTCGAGCAGTACTTC.

The chain combines TRBV11-2 with TRBJ2-1; 7 bases align to TRBD2. The CDR3 length is 18 residues. Germline V CDR1 and CDR2: SGHAT, FQNNGV. The ends lost 0 bases at V and 4 bases at J; junction bases unmatched: 12. CDR3 sequence: CASSLERGGSGTYNEQFF. The CDR3 DNA reads TGTGCCAGCAGCTTAGAACGAGGAGGAAGCGGGACTTACAATGAGCAGTTCTTC.

This chain uses TRBV10-2 with TRBJ1-2; TRBD1 matches at 9 bases. Germline V gene lookup returns CDR1 WSHSY and CDR2 SAAADI. The trim removed 6 bases at V and 3 bases at J, leaving 5 bases unmatched. The CDR3 extends over 14 amino acids. The CDR3 DNA reads TGCGCCAGCAGGGGGACAGGGAGGGACTATGGCTACACCTTC. Amino acid sequence: CASRGTGRDYGYTF.

The rearrangement uses TRBV30 and TRBJ1-1; D is possibly TRBD1 (5 bases). The V gene's germline CDR1 is GTSNPN and CDR2 SVGIG (reference sequence). V was clipped by 0 bases and J by 5 bases, with 10 bases between them. There are 13 residues in the CDR3. The CDR3 is CAWSVGVGTEAFF. The CDR3 DNA is TGTGCCTGGAGTGTAGGGGTGGGGACTGAAGCTTTCTTT.

The chain employs TRBV7-8 and TRBJ2-7, with a weak D call TRBD2 (5 bases). In germline, CDR1 is SGHVS, CDR2 FQNEAQ. V lost 6 bases and J 4 bases, leaving 19 bases between the germline ends. The CDR3 is 15 amino acids. The CDR3 bases are TGTGCCAGCAGGTTGGGAGAATCCTTCGGGTACGAGCAGTACTTC. Encoded protein: CASRLGESFGYEQYF.

The chain carries TRBV19 and TRBJ2-1; 7 nucleotides line up with TRBD2. V lost 6 bases to trimming and J lost 4 bases; unmatched junction nucleotides: 9. The CDR3 runs to 15 residues. Germline assignment: CDR1 LNHDA and CDR2 SQIVND (reference sequence). CDR3 nucleotides: TGTGCCAGTAGGGGGGGGATTAGCGGTTACAATGAGCAGTTCTTC. It is translated as CASRGGISGYNEQFF.